This entry lists 28 T cell receptor beta chains sequenced from one sample in a study of early T cells in non-severe SARS-CoV-2 infection. MiXCR, run by TCRdb on the 5' RACE reads, gives a single entry per CDR3 protein. The table lists tens of thousands of distinct CDR3 sequences, around 13% of them singletons. Sequencing input: whole blood. The receptors derive from an adult who was a healthcare worker with PCR-confirmed SARS-CoV-2 infection or an uninfected control (not recorded which).

Ten or more counts support this clonotype. This chain links TRBV4-3 with TRBJ1-2; D unclear. This CDR3 is built from 13 residues. CDR1 is LGHNA and CDR2 is YSLEER in the germline V gene. Trimming left V 1 base short and J 3 bases short, with 6 bases between. Here the CDR3 reads CASSQVRYYGYTF. DNA for the CDR3: TGCGCCAGCAGCCAAGTCCGATACTATGGCTACACCTTC.

This clonotype occurred many times. The chain recombines TRBV20-1 with TRBJ1-2; TRBD1 matches at 7 bases. CDR1 is DFQATT, CDR2 SNEGSKA, per germline (reference sequence). The CDR3 covers 12 residues. V dropped 5 bases and J dropped 5; count of bases not matched to a gene: 5. The CDR3 DNA follows: TGCAGTGCTTTACAGGGGAATTATGGCTACACCTTC. This sequence encodes CSALQGNYGYTF.

In this sample, this clonotype turned up a few times. The chain joins TRBV2 to TRBJ2-3, with a tentative D call TRBD2 (6 bases). Germline CDR1 SNHLY, CDR2 FYNNEI. Trimming took off 5 bases at V and 4 bases at J, with 13 bases between the two ends. This CDR3 comprises 14 residues. The CDR3 region has the DNA TGTGCCAGCAGTTGGGAGGCCGGGCCAGATACGCAGTATTTT. As protein: CASSWEAGPDTQYF.

This clonotype was seen repeatedly, ten times or more. V is TRBV7-6 and J is TRBJ2-7, with 9 bases that match TRBD2. V lost 1 base, J lost 4 bases, and 8 bases stayed unmatched. Germline CDR1 and CDR2: SGHVS and FNYEAQ. CDR3 length: 16 residues. The CDR3 coding sequence is TGTGCCAGCAGCTTAGAGCCGTTAGCGGGGGCATACGAGCAGTACTTC. Its protein product is CASSLEPLAGAYEQYF.

This clonotype occurred many times. The chain recombines TRBV9 with TRBJ2-3; D gene uncertain. This CDR3 region has 15 residues. CDR1 is SGDLS and CDR2 is YYNGEE in the germline V gene. Trimming removed 0 bases from V and 1 base from J, with 9 bases in between. The CDR3, as DNA: TGTGCCAGCAGCGTAGTAGCCTATGGCACAGATACGCAGTATTTT. Amino acids: CASSVVAYGTDTQYF. The whole variable domain, remainder taken from reference TRBV9 and TRBJ2-3, is DSGVTQTPKHLITATGQRVTLRCSPRSGDLSVYWYQQSLDQGLQFLIQYYNGEERAKGNILERFSAQQFPDLHSELNLSSLELGDSALYFCASSVVAYGTDTQYFGPGTRLTVL.

The rearrangement joins TRBV29-1 to TRBJ1-6; maybe TRBD1 (6 bases). Germline CDR1 SQVTM, CDR2 ANQGSEA. The CDR3 is 13 residues long. Trimming left V 1 base short and J 7 bases short, with 8 bases between. CDR3 in DNA: TGCAGCGTTGAAGTAGACAGGAATTCACCCCTCCACTTT. Translated, it gives CSVEVDRNSPLHF.

V usage is TRBV30 and J usage is TRBJ1-3; D is undetermined. There are 10 residues in the CDR3. V lost 1 base to trimming and J lost 5 bases, with 0 bases between them. CDR1 is GTSNPN, CDR2 SVGIG, per germline (reference sequence). CDR3 loop: CAWSGNTIYF. The CDR3 DNA sequence: TGTGCCTGGAGTGGAAACACCATATATTTT.

The sample holds many counts of this clonotype. The DNA for the CDR3 is TGCGCCAGCAGCACCCACAGGACTTCGTACCAAGAGACCCAGTACTTC. Translated, it gives CASSTHRTSYQETQYF. V usage is TRBV5-1 and J usage is TRBJ2-5; D possibly uses TRBD1 or TRBD2 (5 bases each). The CDR3 consists of 16 residues. CDR1 and CDR2 (germline): SGHRS, YFSETQ. The ends were cut back, 4 bases at V and 0 bases at J, with 16 bases in the middle.

In this sample, this clonotype turned up many times. The rearrangement uses TRBV27 and TRBJ2-1, with TRBD2 identical over 7 bases. Trimming cost V 0 bases and J 4 bases; bases outside gene matches: 3. The germline V gene encodes CDR1 MNHEY and CDR2 SMNVEV (reference sequence). There are 15 residues in the CDR3. CDR3 sequence: CASSLSSGPYNEQFF. Written as DNA, the CDR3 is TGTGCCAGCAGTTTATCTAGCGGGCCTTACAATGAGCAGTTCTTC.

This clonotype was counted at least ten times. The V gene is TRBV18, the J gene TRBJ2-7; a weak D match, TRBD1 (5 bases). The length of the CDR3 is 13 residues. Germline V gives CDR1 KGHSH, CDR2 LQKENI. Between the trimmed V and J ends, which lost 1 base and 5 bases, there was a span of 9 bases. CDR3 region: CASSPLGQDEQYF. The CDR3 DNA is TGTGCCAGCTCACCACTCGGACAAGACGAGCAGTACTTC.

This clonotype was counted at least ten times. This chain uses TRBV28 with TRBJ2-1, with 8 bases lining up with TRBD2. CDR3 length: 16 residues. V lost 7 bases and J lost 7; bases outside the gene matches: 15. The V gene's germline CDR1 is MDHEN and CDR2 SYDVKM. CDR3 DNA sequence: TGTGCCAGCAAGCCCGGGCAGCGGGGGCCTCTAAATGAGCAGTTCTTC. Translated, it gives CASKPGQRGPLNEQFF.

This clonotype occurred many times. The chain has TRBV29-1 and TRBJ2-3; D is uncertain. Germline CDR1 SQVTM, CDR2 ANQGSEA. CDR3 size: 13 residues. Trimming took off 6 bases at V and 6 bases at J, with 16 bases between the two ends. This chain's CDR3 is CSVATLGADTQYF. The CDR3, as DNA: TGCAGCGTCGCTACCTTAGGAGCCGATACGCAGTATTTT.

This clonotype was recorded many times. This rearrangement joins TRBV19 to TRBJ2-5; TRBD1 matches 7 bases. The germline CDR1 and CDR2 sequences are LNHDA and SQIVND (reference sequence). The CDR3 has 16 residues. The V segment lost 7 bases and the J segment 1 base; nucleotides outside the gene matches: 12. The CDR3 loop is CASKHRGLDPQETQYF. The CDR3, as DNA: TGTGCCAGTAAACATAGGGGGCTAGATCCCCAAGAGACCCAGTACTTC.

This clonotype was found many times. CDR3 bases: TGTGCCAGCAGTGTAGGGGTGACATATGAAGCTTTCTTT. Residues: CASSVGVTYEAFF. The V gene is TRBV12-3 or TRBV12-4, the J gene TRBJ1-1; D possibly corresponds to TRBD1 (5 bases). This CDR3 spans 13 amino acids. The V and J ends lost 5 bases and 7 bases respectively, with 14 bases between them.

This clonotype was seen at least ten times. This chain connects TRBV7-9 to TRBJ1-5, with D unresolved. Germline CDR1 SEHNR, CDR2 FQNEAQ (reference sequence). This CDR3 contains 12 residues. V was clipped by 3 bases and J by 6 bases, with 6 bases between them. The CDR3, as DNA: TGTGCCAGCAGCTTCCGGGGTCAGCCCCAGCATTTT. Translated: CASSFRGQPQHF.

This clonotype was detected many times. V usage is TRBV5-5 and J usage is TRBJ2-5; D is perhaps TRBD2 (6 bases). V was shortened by 1 base and J by 5 bases, with 12 bases between the two germline ends. The length of the CDR3 is 14 residues. Germline values: CDR1 SGHKS, CDR2 YYEKEE (reference sequence). The CDR3 spells CASSLLARKETQYF. DNA for the CDR3: TGTGCCAGCAGCTTGCTAGCGAGAAAGGAGACCCAGTACTTC.

The chain has TRBV7-2 and TRBJ2-5, with D possibly TRBD1 on 6 matching bases. Trimming cost V 0 bases and J 1 base, with 15 bases left between them. Germline-derived CDR1 and CDR2 are SGHTA and FQGNSA. The CDR3 has 17 amino acids. CDR3 sequence reads: CASSLAMRWDTQETQYF. In DNA, the CDR3 is TGTGCCAGCAGCTTAGCGATGAGATGGGACACCCAAGAGACCCAGTACTTC.

The table lists this clonotype with many counts. V gene TRBV20-1 combines with J gene TRBJ2-3, with 8 positions matching TRBD2. Trimming took 2 bases from V and 5 from J; bases not matched to a gene: 12. The CDR3 extends over 16 amino acids. CDR1 is DFQATT, CDR2 SNEGSKA, per germline (reference sequence). The CDR3, as DNA: TGCAGTGCTAGACCGACGACGGGGGGGCCAGGAGATACGCAGTATTTT. Translated, it gives CSARPTTGGPGDTQYF.

This clonotype has a count of ten or more. This CDR3 reads CATSRDEGGIYEQYF. Here the CDR3 DNA reads TGTGCCACCAGCAGAGATGAAGGGGGCATCTACGAGCAGTACTTC. The rearrangement joins TRBV15 to TRBJ2-7, with TRBD1 matching 7 bases. This CDR3 has 15 amino acids. After removal of 0 bases from V and 3 bases from J, the junction contained 5 bases not matched to a gene. CDR1 and CDR2 (germline): LNHNV, YYDKDF (reference sequence). Complete variable domain (other parts from reference TRBV15 and TRBJ2-7): DAMVIQNPRYQVTQFGKPVTLSCSQTLNHNVMYWYQQKSSQAPKLLFHYYDKDFNNEADTPDNFQSRRPNTSFCFLDIRSPGLGDTAMYLCATSRDEGGIYEQYFGPGTRLTVT.

This clonotype was observed many times. The chain joins TRBV6-2 or TRBV6-3 to TRBJ2-7; no clear D. The length of the CDR3 is 14 residues. Germline V gene lookup returns CDR1 MNHEY and CDR2 SVGEGT. V shed 5 bases and J shed 4 bases, with 15 bases lying between them. The CDR3: CASSPISVLYEQYF. The CDR3 DNA reads TGTGCCAGCAGTCCCATCAGCGTCCTTTACGAGCAGTACTTC.

This clonotype was observed many times. The chain links TRBV6-1 to TRBJ2-2; 9 positions match TRBD2. The junction had 5 bases not matched to a gene; V was cut back by 3 bases and J by 0 bases. Germline V gene data show CDR1 as MNHNS and CDR2 as SASEGT. CDR3 length: 17 amino acids. The CDR3 sequence is CASSEVAGVANTGELFF. CDR3 nucleotides: TGTGCCAGCAGTGAGGTAGCGGGGGTCGCGAACACCGGGGAGCTGTTTTTT.

This clonotype was detected many times. V is TRBV12-3 or TRBV12-4 and J is TRBJ1-5; no definite D call. This CDR3 has 12 amino acids. V lost 3 bases and J lost 13, with 13 bases in between. The CDR3 DNA sequence: TGTGCCAGCAGTTTTTCTGTGGTGCCTCAGCATTTT. It encodes CASSFSVVPQHF.

This clonotype was detected ten times or more. V is TRBV9 and J is TRBJ2-3, with 8 bases matching TRBD2. Looked up from germline, CDR1 is SGDLS and CDR2 is YYNGEE. J was trimmed by 3 bases and V by 2 bases; bases with no gene match: 8. The CDR3 runs 16 residues. The CDR3, as DNA: TGTGCCAGCAGCGTCGGACTAGCCAAAAGAACAGATACGCAGTATTTT. Its translation: CASSVGLAKRTDTQYF.

This clonotype was picked up many times. V and J are TRBV6-2 or TRBV6-3 and TRBJ2-1; D may be TRBD1 (6 bases). This CDR3 is built from 17 residues. Trimming cost V 6 bases and J 4 bases, with 22 bases left between them. Germline values: CDR1 MNHEY, CDR2 SVGEGT. The CDR3, as DNA: TGTGCCAGCAGCCGATTTAAAACCGGGACACCTTACAATGAGCAGTTCTTC. Amino acids: CASSRFKTGTPYNEQFF.

At least ten counts were recorded for this clonotype. The chain recombines TRBV6-5 with TRBJ2-7; 7 bases match TRBD1. The CDR3 contains 14 residues. CDR1 and CDR2 (germline): MNHEY, SVGAGI. Trimming removed 8 bases from V and 2 bases from J; junction bases left unmatched: 9. Here the CDR3 reads CASRSPGQPYEQYF. CDR3 in DNA: TGTGCCAGCCGTTCTCCGGGACAGCCCTACGAGCAGTACTTC.

In this sample, this clonotype turned up many times. The chain uses TRBV7-9 and TRBJ1-3; D unclear. Looked up from germline, CDR1 is SEHNR and CDR2 is FQNEAQ (reference sequence). The length of the CDR3 is 17 residues. V lost 6 bases, J lost 2 bases, and 20 bases lay in between. CDR3 nucleotides: TGTGCCAGCAGTTCCCTCGGGTCTCTCGGGACTGGAAACACCATATATTTT. Its protein is CASSSLGSLGTGNTIYF.

The table lists this clonotype with many counts. The V and J genes are TRBV27 and TRBJ2-3; TRBD2 matches at 9 bases. V lost 6 bases to trimming and J lost 2 bases; unmatched junction nucleotides: 9. The V gene's germline CDR1 is MNHEY and CDR2 SMNVEV (reference sequence). The CDR3 is 16 residues long. DNA for the CDR3: TGTGCCAGCAGCGTGGGGCTAGCGGGACCCACAGATACGCAGTATTTT. Protein sequence: CASSVGLAGPTDTQYF.

This clonotype was picked up many times. The gene calls are TRBV9 and TRBJ2-3; 9 bases map to TRBD2. The CDR3 length is 15 residues. V lost 2 bases and J lost 5; bases outside the gene matches: 6. Germline lookup yields CDR1 SGDLS and CDR2 YYNGEE. The CDR3 DNA reads as TGTGCCAGCAGCGTTCTAGCGGGATGGGGAGATACGCAGTATTTT. This sequence encodes CASSVLAGWGDTQYF. Filled out from reference TRBV9 and TRBJ2-3, the complete variable domain reads DSGVTQTPKHLITATGQRVTLRCSPRSGDLSVYWYQQSLDQGLQFLIQYYNGEERAKGNILERFSAQQFPDLHSELNLSSLELGDSALYFCASSVLAGWGDTQYFGPGTRLTVL.